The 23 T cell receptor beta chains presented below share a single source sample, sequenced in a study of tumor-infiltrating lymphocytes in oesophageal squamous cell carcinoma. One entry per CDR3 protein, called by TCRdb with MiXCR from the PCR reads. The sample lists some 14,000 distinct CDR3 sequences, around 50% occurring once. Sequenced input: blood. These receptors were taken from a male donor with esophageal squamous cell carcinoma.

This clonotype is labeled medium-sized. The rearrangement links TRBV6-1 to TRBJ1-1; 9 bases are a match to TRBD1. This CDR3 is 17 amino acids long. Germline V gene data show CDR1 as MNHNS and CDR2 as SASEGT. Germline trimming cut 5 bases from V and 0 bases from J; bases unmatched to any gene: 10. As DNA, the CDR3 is TGTGCCAGCAGTTGGGGGACAGGGAGTTGGTTGAACACTGAAGCTTTCTTT. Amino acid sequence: CASSWGTGSWLNTEAFF.

The CDR3 region is CASSLKGRGDRDNEQFF. CDR3 bases: TGTGCCAGCAGCTTAAAAGGAAGAGGGGACAGGGACAATGAGCAGTTCTTC. V gene TRBV7-3 combines with J gene TRBJ2-5; 9 positions match TRBD1. Judging by the DNA end, TRBJ2-1 fits better; the J call may be wrong. Per the germline V gene, CDR1 is SGHTA and CDR2 is FQGTGA. The CDR3 runs 17 residues.

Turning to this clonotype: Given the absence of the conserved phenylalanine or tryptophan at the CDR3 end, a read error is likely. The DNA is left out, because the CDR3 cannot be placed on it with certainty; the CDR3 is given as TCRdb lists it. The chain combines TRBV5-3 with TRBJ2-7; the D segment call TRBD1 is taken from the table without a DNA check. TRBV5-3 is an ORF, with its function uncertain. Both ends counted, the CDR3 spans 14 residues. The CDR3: CASSRDRDGYTFGS.

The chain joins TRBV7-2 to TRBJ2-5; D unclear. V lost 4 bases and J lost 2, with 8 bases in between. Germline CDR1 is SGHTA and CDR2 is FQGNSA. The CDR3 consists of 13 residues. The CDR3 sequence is CASSSDIQETQYF. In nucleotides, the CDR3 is TGTGCCAGCAGCTCCGACATACAAGAGACCCAGTACTTC.

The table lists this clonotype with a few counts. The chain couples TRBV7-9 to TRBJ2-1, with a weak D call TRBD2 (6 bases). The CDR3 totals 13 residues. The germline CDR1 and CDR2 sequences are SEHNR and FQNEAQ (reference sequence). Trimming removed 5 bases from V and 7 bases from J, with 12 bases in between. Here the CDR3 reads CASSQGGGNEQFF. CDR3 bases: TGTGCCAGCAGCCAGGGTGGGGGGAATGAGCAGTTCTTC.

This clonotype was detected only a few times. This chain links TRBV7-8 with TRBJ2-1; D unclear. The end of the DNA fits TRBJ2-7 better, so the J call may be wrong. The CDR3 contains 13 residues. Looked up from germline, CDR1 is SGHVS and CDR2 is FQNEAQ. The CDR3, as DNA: TGTGCCAGCAGCTTATCTAGGACCTACGAGCAGTACTTC. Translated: CASSLSRTYEQYF.

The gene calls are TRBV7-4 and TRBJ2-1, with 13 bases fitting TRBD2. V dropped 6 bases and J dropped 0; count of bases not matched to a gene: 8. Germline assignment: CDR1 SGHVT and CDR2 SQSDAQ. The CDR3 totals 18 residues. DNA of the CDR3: TGTGCCAGCAGAGGGACTAGCGGGAAGGGGAACTCCTACAATGAGCAGTTCTTC. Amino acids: CASRGTSGKGNSYNEQFF. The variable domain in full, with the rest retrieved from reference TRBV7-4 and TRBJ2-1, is GAGVSQSPRYKVAKRGRDVALRCDSISGHVTLYWYRQTLGQGSEVLTYSQSDAQRDKSGRPSGRFSAERPERSVSTLKIQRTEQGDSAVYLCASRGTSGKGNSYNEQFFGPGTRLTVL.

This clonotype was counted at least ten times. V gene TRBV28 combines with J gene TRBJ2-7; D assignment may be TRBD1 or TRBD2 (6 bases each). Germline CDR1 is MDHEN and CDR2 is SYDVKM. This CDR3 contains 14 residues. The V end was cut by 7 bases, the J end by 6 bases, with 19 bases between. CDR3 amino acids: CASIPGATWAEQYF. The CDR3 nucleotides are TGTGCCAGCATCCCGGGGGCCACCTGGGCCGAGCAGTACTTC.

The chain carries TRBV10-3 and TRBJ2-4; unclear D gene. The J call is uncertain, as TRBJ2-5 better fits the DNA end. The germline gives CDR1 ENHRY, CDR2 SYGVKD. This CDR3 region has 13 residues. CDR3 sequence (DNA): TGTGCCATCAGTACAAGGCTACAAGAGACCCAGTACTTC. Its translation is CAISTRLQETQYF.

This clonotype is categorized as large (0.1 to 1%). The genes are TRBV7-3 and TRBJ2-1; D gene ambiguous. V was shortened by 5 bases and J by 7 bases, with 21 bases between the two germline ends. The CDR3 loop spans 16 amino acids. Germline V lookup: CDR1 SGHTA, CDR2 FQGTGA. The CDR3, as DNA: TGTGCCAGCAGCACCGAAGCGACTCGAGCATGGAATGAGCAGTTCTTC. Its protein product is CASSTEATRAWNEQFF. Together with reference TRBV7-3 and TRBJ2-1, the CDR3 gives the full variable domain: GAGVSQTPSNKVTEKGKYVELRCDPISGHTALYWYRQSLGQGPEFLIYFQGTGAADDSGLPNDRFFAVRPEGSVSTLKIQRTERGDSAVYLCASSTEATRAWNEQFFGPGTRLTVL.

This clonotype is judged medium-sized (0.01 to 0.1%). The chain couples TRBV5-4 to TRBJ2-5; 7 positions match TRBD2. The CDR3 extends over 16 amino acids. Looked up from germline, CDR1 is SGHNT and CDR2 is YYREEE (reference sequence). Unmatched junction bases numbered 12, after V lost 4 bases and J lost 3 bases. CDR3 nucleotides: TGTGCCAGCAGCGTAGTGCCCTTCCTAGCGGAAGAGACCCAGTACTTC. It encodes CASSVVPFLAEETQYF.

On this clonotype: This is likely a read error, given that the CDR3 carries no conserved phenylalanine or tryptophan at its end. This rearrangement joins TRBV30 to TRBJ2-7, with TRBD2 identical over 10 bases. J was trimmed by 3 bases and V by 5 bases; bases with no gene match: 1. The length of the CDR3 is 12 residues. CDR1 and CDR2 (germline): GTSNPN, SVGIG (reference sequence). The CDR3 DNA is TGTGCCTGGGGACTAGCGGACTACGAGCAGTACTGC. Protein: CAWGLADYEQYC.

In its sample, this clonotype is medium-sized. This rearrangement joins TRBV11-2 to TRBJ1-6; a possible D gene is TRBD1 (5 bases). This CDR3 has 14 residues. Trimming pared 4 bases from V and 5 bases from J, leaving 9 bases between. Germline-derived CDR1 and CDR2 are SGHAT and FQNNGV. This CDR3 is CASSWTDNNSPLHF. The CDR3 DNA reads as TGTGCCAGCAGCTGGACGGACAATAATTCACCCCTCCACTTT.

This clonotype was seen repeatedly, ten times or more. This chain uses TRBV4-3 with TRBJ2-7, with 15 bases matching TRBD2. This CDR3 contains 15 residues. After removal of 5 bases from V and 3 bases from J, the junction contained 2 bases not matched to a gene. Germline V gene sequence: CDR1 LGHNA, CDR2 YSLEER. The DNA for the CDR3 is TGCGCCAGCAGCGAGGGACTAGCGGGAGGCTACGAGCAGTACTTC. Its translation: CASSEGLAGGYEQYF.

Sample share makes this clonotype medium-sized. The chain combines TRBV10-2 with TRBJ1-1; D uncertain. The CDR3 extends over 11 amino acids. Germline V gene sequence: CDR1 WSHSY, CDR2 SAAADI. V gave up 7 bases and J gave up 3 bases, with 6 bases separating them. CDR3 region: CASIGDTEAFF. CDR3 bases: TGCGCCAGCATTGGGGACACTGAAGCTTTCTTT.

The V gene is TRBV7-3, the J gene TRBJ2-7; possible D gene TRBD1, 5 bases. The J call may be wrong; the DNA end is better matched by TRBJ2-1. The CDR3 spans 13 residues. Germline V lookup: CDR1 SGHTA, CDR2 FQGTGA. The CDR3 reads CASSLLLGQEQFF. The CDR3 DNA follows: TGTGCCAGCAGCTTATTGTTGGGGCAGGAGCAGTTCTTC.

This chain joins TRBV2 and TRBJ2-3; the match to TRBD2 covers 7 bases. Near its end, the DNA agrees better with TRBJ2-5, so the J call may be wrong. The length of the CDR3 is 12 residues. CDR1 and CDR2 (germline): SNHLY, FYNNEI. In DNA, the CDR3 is TGTGCCAGGGGGGGGACGGTCGAGACCCAGTACTTC. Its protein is CARGGTVETQYF.

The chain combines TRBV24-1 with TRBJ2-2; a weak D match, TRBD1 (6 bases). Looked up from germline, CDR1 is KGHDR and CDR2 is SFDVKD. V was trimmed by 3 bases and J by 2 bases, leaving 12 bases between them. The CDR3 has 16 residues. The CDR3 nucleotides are TGTGCCACCAGTGATCCCAACAGGGTTAACACCGGGGAGCTGTTTTTT. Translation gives CATSDPNRVNTGELFF.

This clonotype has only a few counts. This chain's CDR3 is CSAWPLAGSGDRSYEQYF. The CDR3 DNA reads as TGCAGTGCTTGGCCACTAGCGGGATCCGGTGATCGTTCTTACGAGCAGTACTTC. The V gene is TRBV20-1, the J gene TRBJ2-7, with 10 bases fitting TRBD2. J was trimmed by 4 bases and V by 5 bases; bases with no gene match: 20. The CDR3 totals 18 residues. Germline CDR1 reads DFQATT; CDR2 reads SNEGSKA (reference sequence).

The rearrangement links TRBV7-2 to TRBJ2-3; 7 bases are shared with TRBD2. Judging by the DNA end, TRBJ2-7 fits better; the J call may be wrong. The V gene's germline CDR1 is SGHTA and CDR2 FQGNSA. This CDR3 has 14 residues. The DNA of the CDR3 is TGTGCCAGCAGCTTAGTTTGGACTAGTGGCGAGCAGTACTTC. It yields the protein CASSLVWTSGEQYF.

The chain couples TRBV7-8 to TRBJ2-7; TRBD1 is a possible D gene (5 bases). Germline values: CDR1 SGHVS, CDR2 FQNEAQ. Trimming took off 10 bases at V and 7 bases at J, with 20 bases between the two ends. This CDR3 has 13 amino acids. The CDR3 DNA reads TGTGCCACTAAGGCAGGGATCTACAATGAGCAGTACTTC. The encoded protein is CATKAGIYNEQYF.

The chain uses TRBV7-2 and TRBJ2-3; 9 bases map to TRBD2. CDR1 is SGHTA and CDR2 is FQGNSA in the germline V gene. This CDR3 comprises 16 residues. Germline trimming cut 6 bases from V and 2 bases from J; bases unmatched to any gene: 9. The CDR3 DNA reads TGTGCCAGCAGGCCACAGACTAGCGGATACACAGATACGCAGTATTTT. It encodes CASRPQTSGYTDTQYF.

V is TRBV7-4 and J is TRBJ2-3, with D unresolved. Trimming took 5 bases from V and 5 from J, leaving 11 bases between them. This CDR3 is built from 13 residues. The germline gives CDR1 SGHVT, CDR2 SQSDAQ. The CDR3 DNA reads TGTGCCAGCAGCCCCAATGAGCGAGATACGCAGTATTTT. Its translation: CASSPNERDTQYF.